The clone carrying this T cell receptor (beta chain) has a count of ten or more. The antigen is unknown. The record originates from a study of T-cell reconstitution after alpha-beta-depleted transplantation in children. Study-level points and caveats: Some patients' high day-60 TCRbeta diversity was attributed to recipient cells surviving conditioning.

During its preparation, the TCRbeta library received unique molecular identifiers. TCRdb independently ran MiXCR on the PCR reads; one entry per CDR3 protein. The table lists approximately 500,000 distinct CDR3 sequences, more than 9% of them singletons. Germline-derived CDR1 and CDR2 are DFQATT and SNEGSKA (reference sequence). This CDR3 is 15 amino acids long. Trimming removed 3 bases at V and 2 bases at J, with 14 bases between. The V and J genes are TRBV20-1 and TRBJ1-5; perhaps TRBD1 as D (6 bases). This sequence was found in a child under 10 years old with inherited bone marrow failure, due to receive a stem cell transplant. Sequencing used PBMCs, obtained before TCRalphabeta/CD19-depleted stem cell transplant. CDR3 region: CSARSGGAGNQPQHF. Written as DNA, the CDR3 is TGCAGTGCTAGGTCCGGGGGCGCGGGCAATCAGCCCCAGCATTTT.